Included here is one TCR beta chain sequence, with context. This receptor's antigen is unknown. No quality values exist for individual bases; no much larger clone is one base distant. The cohort was made up of approximately 670 healthy bone marrow donors. At the time of sampling, every cohort member was nominally healthy, though immune exposures that went unrecorded were likely present. The donor tested CMV seronegative, placing the donor among the approximately 400 seronegative members of the cohort. Every donor gave a peripheral blood sample, and the peripheral blood mononuclear cells from that sample were used for TCR beta sequencing. Genomic DNA extraction from the blood cell samples was performed with the Qiagen DNeasy Blood Extraction Kit. To prepare the library, the immunoSEQ multiplex PCR assay was applied. For the multiplex PCR, a mixture combining 60 forward primers for TCR Vbeta segments and 13 reverse primers for TCR Jbeta segments was used. The CDR3 region of rearranged TCR beta genes was amplified from genomic DNA by a multiplex PCR assay. Amplified TCR beta libraries were sequenced as 87-base-pair reads on the Illumina HiSeq System. In the authors' own workflow: Across the 670 or so repertoires, a later analysis counted some 80 million unique TCR beta chains, some 11 million of which were shared by at least two donors. Raw reads were error-corrected and collapsed into unique sequences by a nearest-neighbor algorithm in which closely related sequences were merged to remove PCR and sequencing errors. V, D and J gene segments were assigned by aligning CDR3 sequences to IMGT reference sequences. Each retained sequence needed at least a six-nucleotide match to both a V gene segment and a J gene segment. Rearrangements were classified as productive when the CDR3 lacked stop codons and remained in frame with V and J, and all other rearrangements were classified as non-productive. CDR3 was defined by IMGT convention, running from the second conserved V-encoded cysteine to the conserved J-encoded phenylalanine. In an earlier analysis of roughly 580 of the donors, sequences lacking an unambiguous match to a single V gene segment were excluded. An earlier analysis of several hundred of the donors classified V segments as functional when productive rearrangements were above 56.7% and as segregating when the standard deviation between donors was above 5%. To diagnose cytomegalovirus status from the catalog of TCR beta chain sequences, a statistical classification framework was built. In a later analysis, TCR nucleotide sequences were compared against IMGT/GENE-DB human TR gene sequences so that V and J genes could be assigned. Using the TCRdist pipeline, a later analysis assigned CDR3 sequences along with most-parsimonious VDJ recombination scenarios. In a later analysis, each TCR beta chain was defined by its CDR3 amino acid sequence together with its V-gene family, and reads lacking a unique V-gene family were excluded. To address suspected cross-contamination and a sequencing artifact, a later analysis removed some 620 highly shared, low-generation-probability nucleotide sequences. In a later analysis, a clonal expansion index was calculated for each public chain from normalized within-repertoire ranks of inferred template counts. In a later analysis, generation probabilities were computed with a VDJ recombination model fitted to out-of-frame rearrangements, and the resulting probabilities were checked against IGoR. In a later analysis, hypergeometric tests were used to score TCR-TCR, TCR-HLA and TCR-CMV co-occurrence, with a repertoire-size bias correction applied to TCR pairs. In a later analysis, false discovery rates were estimated by permuting HLA or CMV assignments 20 times. In a later analysis, co-occurring TCRs were grouped using DBSCAN, with TCRdist sequence similarity added in when clustering inside HLA-allele-positive subsets. Repertoires with fewer than 30,000 or more than 120,000 public chains, plus five repertoires with anomalous nucleotide sharing, were excluded from co-occurrence clustering. In its TCRdb copy, this immuneACCESS table keeps in-frame sequences only and misses some clones. Where compared with another copy, unresolved V genes explain less than half of these, and the others have no known cause. The V and J calls and clone size were taken over from that table, and D and trimming were inferred from the DNA. The sample yields about 18,000 clones; approximately 70% were counted once. The top ten hold around 3.5% of the sample.

The sample originates from a study of cytomegalovirus exposure and HLA in healthy donors (dated by TCRdb to 2016 to 2017). With respect to the entire study: In an earlier analysis of several hundred of the donors, less than 350 Gb of sequence data and 100 million or so unique TCR beta sequences from about 190 million T cells were reported. Approximately 330 gigabases of sequencing data and around 80 million unique TCR sequences made up an early release that covered nearly 650 HLA-typed donors. The genetic ancestry cluster associated with self-reported Caucasian donors included around 76% of the roughly 380 genotyped donors. The study aimed to test whether cataloging public T cell receptors could reveal signatures of past pathogen exposure. Using immunosequencing, the study profiled T cell repertoires from roughly 650 subjects and related those repertoires to cytomegalovirus serostatus. Along with the roughly 710-subject first cohort, a separate validation cohort of around 110 different subjects was used. To predict cytomegalovirus infection status, the study brought together high-throughput TCR immunosequencing, statistical association of individual TCRs with disease status, and machine learning. A later analysis re-analyzed previously published TCR beta repertoires from several hundred donors and added high-resolution HLA genotyping to study TCR occurrence patterns. Rather than using new phenotypic data, the later analysis identified candidate immune exposures from TCR beta sequences and from how often those sequences occurred across donors. An earlier analysis of around 580 of the donors used high-throughput TCR beta sequencing to judge whether each TCR beta V gene segment behaved as functional or pseudogenic. Donor age, sex, ethnicity and CMV serostatus were compiled alongside the repertoire data. Genome-wide SNP genotypes for about three fifths of the roughly 670 donors were used in a later genetic analysis, which treated that subset as a discovery cohort. All discovery cohort repertoires had been generated on a single sequencing platform. Class I and class II HLA loci were covered by the typing at four-digit resolution. Typing coverage differed by locus: A, B, C, DRB1 and DQB1 were typed in about 629-630 donors, DQA1 in 522, DPA1 in some 610, and DPB1 in just under 490. Four or five DR-DQ haplotypes were handled as single units for association and clustering because linkage in the cohort was strong. Among about 390 genotyped donors of the cohort, an average of about 240,000 unique TCR beta nucleotide sequences were sequenced per donor, around 20% of them non-productive.

Results the study describes overall, beyond this receptor: A further reported finding was that TCR beta sequences accurately predicted the HLA-A and HLA-B alleles for most subjects in the first cohort. A later analysis found that TCR association rates varied across HLA loci, with DRB1 alleles showing the most associated TCRs and HLA-C alleles the fewest. It was suggested by the authors that the approach could potentially be generalized to other disease states and immunological phenotypes. Linkage disequilibrium might explain the correlated functional status among segregating V segments, but an unknown experimental factor could not be ruled out. A few of the identified cytomegalovirus-associated TCR beta chains were confirmed in vitro to be specific for cytomegalovirus antigens. A later analysis found that most CMV-associated TCR beta chains appeared HLA-restricted, with HLA associations seemingly driven largely by CMV exposure. Cytomegalovirus status was reported to be diagnosed by the classifier with high specificity and sensitivity in both the original and validation cohorts. Because counts were too low, 15 to 20 rarely observed V segments, including chromosome 9 orphons, were left out of the earlier analysis of about 500 of the donors. V-gene and J-gene trimming of TCR beta chains was associated with a missense DCLRE1C variant in a later genetic analysis, and the association was replicated in an independent cohort. Some IMGT-functional V segments, including TRBV6-2 and TRBV6-3, could not be distinguished by the 87-base-pair reads and were therefore excluded. A later genetic analysis reported fewer N-insertions in productive TCRs among donors in an Asian-associated ancestry cluster than the roughly 640-donor mean. For the cohort, immune exposure information was limited to CMV serostatus. Most TCR sequences were seen in very few donors, while some public TCRs were found in many individuals. When HLA alleles, especially DR and DQ, strongly co-occurred, TCR associations were difficult to assign to individual alleles. Roughly uniform sequencing depth across donors was assumed in presence/absence analyses, although this assumption may not hold. In a later analysis, some 17,000 TCR beta sequences were associated with specific HLA alleles at a false discovery rate of 0.05. According to a later analysis, parvovirus B19, influenza, CMV and Epstein-Barr virus appeared linked to several top co-occurrence clusters. The study listed approximately 150 TCR beta chains as associated with cytomegalovirus. The sequencing pipeline was judged likely to have produced a cluster of highly shared sequence variants as a technical artifact. Compared with equally common non-associated chains, HLA-associated TCR beta chains in a later analysis were more clonally expanded and had lower generation probabilities. HLA typing was unavailable for some donors at each locus, so association tests used only the typed subset. In an earlier analysis of 450 to 750 of the donors, most TCR beta V segments appeared in productive rearrangements about 90% or about 30% of the time, broadly matching IMGT annotations. The cohort was sequenced for TCR beta chains only, and without alpha or paired-chain data the features that could be detected were limited.

For CDR1 and CDR2, the germline V gene (reference sequence) lists GTSNPN and SVGIG. The CDR3 contains 13 residues, cysteine and phenylalanine counted. Only the CDR3 DNA is retained, 39 bases long and in frame from the first base. Clipping removes 1 base from V and 7 bases from J, with 6 as the unmatched junction base count. The TCR originated in a man between 18 and 35 years old in good health and CMV-seronegative. The sequencing sample was made of PBMCs. This sequence uses TRBV30 and TRBJ2-7, and TRBD1 matches 8 of the central bases. The CDR3 reads CAWSGDRGGEQYF. The nucleotides read TGTGCCTGGAGTGGAGACAGGGGCGGGGAGCAGTACTTC. Where the CDR3 stops, the reference TRBV30 and TRBJ2-7 genes take over; the full variable domain is SQTIHQWPATLVQPVGSPLSLECTVEGTSNPNLYWYRQAAGRGLQLLFYSVGIGQISSEVPQNLSASRPQDRQFILSSKKLLLSDSGFYLCAWSGDRGGEQYFGPGTRLTVT.